This TCR beta chain was sequenced during a study of cytomegalovirus exposure and HLA in healthy donors. Clones were read by immunoSEQ multiplex PCR, and TCRdb kept only the in-frame ones, dropping some. The data show roughly 180,000 clones, around nine tenths seen once. CDR1 and CDR2 (germline): SQVTM, ANQGSEA. The CDR3 totals 11 residues. The V end was cut by 7 bases, the J end by 3 bases, with 9 bases between. The sequence came from a young man in good health and CMV-seropositive. The rearrangement links TRBV29-1 to TRBJ1-2, with D perhaps matching TRBD1 (5 bases). Sequencing used PBMCs. This chain's CDR3 is CSAGGYYGYTF. The CDR3 DNA reads as TGCAGCGCGGGGGGGTACTATGGCTACACCTTC.